These T cell receptor beta chains were read from a single sample in a study of long-term antiretroviral therapy in people with HIV. Sequenced by immunoSEQ multiplex PCR; TCRdb stores in-frame clones only, minus some. Seen here are about 29,000 clones, approximately 90% observed once, and the top ten hold roughly 8.6%. This material consisted of unsorted PBMCs, taken 3.2 years before starting antiretroviral therapy. The receptors were gathered from a man between 45 and 60 years old with HIV. Both conserved end residues are part of each CDR3. Fields, in order: V gene, clone size, J gene, D gene, CDR3 protein, CDR3 DNA. A D gene is named only where the DNA matches it firmly. Size tells how often a clone was seen (once, few, many) or the class of an expanded clone, and some rows leave it out.

V gene: TRBV30
clone size: .
J gene: TRBJ1-5
D gene: .
CDR3 protein: CAWSGTEDQPQHF
CDR3 DNA: TGTGCCTGGAGTGGGACAGAAGATCAGCCCCAGCATTTT

V gene: TRBV6-1
clone size: .
J gene: TRBJ1-5
D gene: .
CDR3 protein: CASSWGFDRPQHF
CDR3 DNA: TGTGCCAGCAGTTGGGGATTTGATCGGCCCCAGCATTTT

V gene: TRBV2
clone size: .
J gene: TRBJ2-2
D gene: .
CDR3 protein: CATPKGGADTGELFF
CDR3 DNA: TGTGCCACCCCCAAGGGGGGGGCGGACACCGGGGAGCTGTTTTTT

V gene: TRBV28
clone size: .
J gene: TRBJ1-1
D gene: .
CDR3 protein: CASGIGGGNTEAFF
CDR3 DNA: TGTGCCAGCGGAATCGGTGGTGGGAACACTGAAGCTTTCTTT

V gene: TRBV5-6
clone size: .
J gene: TRBJ2-5
D gene: TRBD1
CDR3 protein: CASSWQGASETQYF
CDR3 DNA: TGTGCCAGCAGCTGGCAGGGGGCTTCAGAGACCCAGTACTTC

V gene: TRBV5-1
clone size: .
J gene: TRBJ2-7
D gene: TRBD2
CDR3 protein: CASSLFTSGITYEQYF
CDR3 DNA: TGCGCCAGCAGCTTATTTACTAGCGGGATCACCTACGAGCAGTACTTC

V gene: TRBV28
clone size: .
J gene: TRBJ2-7
D gene: TRBD2
CDR3 protein: CASSLGTSGASYEQYF
CDR3 DNA: TGTGCCAGCAGTTTAGGGACTAGCGGGGCCTCCTACGAGCAGTACTTC

V gene: TRBV5-1
clone size: .
J gene: TRBJ1-1
D gene: .
CDR3 protein: CASSEQGGGGTEAFF
CDR3 DNA: TGCGCCAGCAGCGAACAGGGAGGAGGGGGCACTGAAGCTTTCTTT

V gene: TRBV30
clone size: .
J gene: TRBJ2-1
D gene: .
CDR3 protein: CAWRTPGTYNEQFF
CDR3 DNA: TGTGCCTGGAGGACTCCGGGCACCTACAATGAGCAGTTCTTC

V gene: TRBV10-1
clone size: .
J gene: TRBJ2-3
D gene: .
CDR3 protein: CASSEMVGSWDTQYF
CDR3 DNA: TGCGCCAGCAGTGAGATGGTTGGGTCTTGGGATACGCAGTATTTT

V gene: TRBV7-9
clone size: .
J gene: TRBJ2-1
D gene: TRBD2
CDR3 protein: CASSLRGGSTDEQFF
CDR3 DNA: TGTGCCAGCAGCCTCCGGGGCGGGAGTACCGATGAGCAGTTCTTC

V gene: TRBV7-6
clone size: .
J gene: TRBJ1-4
D gene: .
CDR3 protein: CASSSGFATNEKLFF
CDR3 DNA: TGTGCCAGCAGCTCGGGGTTTGCAACTAATGAAAAACTGTTTTTT

V gene: TRBV5-1
clone size: .
J gene: TRBJ2-3
D gene: .
CDR3 protein: CASSFPGGYTDTQYF
CDR3 DNA: TGCGCCAGCAGCTTCCCCGGGGGCTACACAGATACGCAGTATTTT

V gene: TRBV28
clone size: .
J gene: TRBJ1-3
D gene: .
CDR3 protein: CASSSRNSGNTIYF
CDR3 DNA: TGTGCCAGCAGTTCGCGGAACTCTGGAAACACCATATATTTT

V gene: TRBV18
clone size: .
J gene: TRBJ1-3
D gene: TRBD1
CDR3 protein: CASSPGTGDTIYF
CDR3 DNA: TGTGCCAGCTCACCCGGGACAGGCGACACCATATATTTT

V gene: TRBV5-1
clone size: .
J gene: TRBJ1-6
D gene: .
CDR3 protein: CASSLIGQGISPLHF
CDR3 DNA: TGCGCCAGCAGCTTGATCGGCCAGGGAATCTCACCCCTCCACTTT

V gene: TRBV6-4
clone size: .
J gene: TRBJ2-1
D gene: .
CDR3 protein: CASSDSDYNEQFF
CDR3 DNA: TGTGCCAGCAGTGACTCAGACTACAATGAGCAGTTCTTC

V gene: TRBV19
clone size: .
J gene: TRBJ2-7
D gene: .
CDR3 protein: CASSTGRSYEQYF
CDR3 DNA: TGTGCCAGTAGTACCGGACGGAGCTACGAGCAGTACTTC

V gene: TRBV5-1
clone size: .
J gene: TRBJ1-6
D gene: .
CDR3 protein: CASSLAGVAGSPLHF
CDR3 DNA: TGCGCCAGCAGCTTGGCAGGGGTAGCGGGGTCACCCCTCCACTTT

V gene: TRBV6-1
clone size: .
J gene: TRBJ2-1
D gene: .
CDR3 protein: CALRAGYNEQFF
CDR3 DNA: TGTGCCCTACGGGCAGGGTACAATGAGCAGTTCTTC

V gene: TRBV28
clone size: .
J gene: TRBJ2-7
D gene: .
CDR3 protein: CASSLMGYEQYF
CDR3 DNA: TGTGCCAGCAGTTTAATGGGGTACGAGCAGTACTTC

V gene: TRBV28
clone size: .
J gene: TRBJ2-2
D gene: TRBD1
CDR3 protein: CASSSSRWTGSNTGELFF
CDR3 DNA: TGTGCCAGCAGTTCATCCCGCTGGACAGGTTCGAACACCGGGGAGCTGTTTTTT

V gene: TRBV7-9
clone size: .
J gene: TRBJ2-5
D gene: .
CDR3 protein: CASTFQETQYF
CDR3 DNA: TGTGCCAGCACTTTCCAAGAGACCCAGTACTTC

V gene: TRBV19
clone size: .
J gene: TRBJ1-5
D gene: .
CDR3 protein: CASIGARGQPQHF
CDR3 DNA: TGTGCCAGTATAGGGGCGCGGGGTCAGCCCCAGCATTTT

V gene: TRBV7-2
clone size: .
J gene: TRBJ2-5
D gene: .
CDR3 protein: CASSLALGGRIQETQYF
CDR3 DNA: TGTGCCAGCAGCTTAGCGTTGGGGGGGCGGATACAAGAGACCCAGTACTTC

V gene: TRBV5-4
clone size: .
J gene: TRBJ2-1
D gene: .
CDR3 protein: CASSTPRRGPNNEQFF
CDR3 DNA: TGTGCCAGCAGCACCCCGAGGAGGGGGCCTAACAATGAGCAGTTCTTC

V gene: TRBV6-1
clone size: .
J gene: TRBJ1-4
D gene: .
CDR3 protein: CASIPDRYNEKLFF
CDR3 DNA: TGTGCCAGCATCCCGGACAGATATAATGAAAAACTGTTTTTT

V gene: TRBV11-3
clone size: .
J gene: TRBJ2-5
D gene: TRBD2
CDR3 protein: CASSLGLAGEETQYF
CDR3 DNA: TGTGCCAGCAGCTTAGGACTAGCGGGGGAAGAGACCCAGTACTTC

V gene: TRBV10-1
clone size: .
J gene: TRBJ1-1
D gene: .
CDR3 protein: CASSEDQGWGTEAFF
CDR3 DNA: TGCGCCAGCAGTGAGGACCAGGGTTGGGGCACTGAAGCTTTCTTT

V gene: TRBV5-1
clone size: once
J gene: TRBJ2-3
D gene: .
CDR3 protein: CASSLASQGDTQYF
CDR3 DNA: TGCGCCAGCAGCTTGGCGTCCCAGGGGGATACGCAGTATTTT

V gene: TRBV6-1
clone size: .
J gene: TRBJ1-1
D gene: .
CDR3 protein: CASSELSRRRVAFF
CDR3 DNA: TGTGCCAGCAGTGAATTATCTCGTCGCAGGGTAGCTTTCTTT

V gene: TRBV27
clone size: .
J gene: TRBJ2-3
D gene: TRBD1
CDR3 protein: CASRPRGQGKFLGTDTQYF
CDR3 DNA: TGTGCCAGCAGACCTCGGGGACAGGGTAAATTTTTGGGAACAGATACGCAGTATTTT

V gene: TRBV6-6
clone size: .
J gene: TRBJ2-7
D gene: .
CDR3 protein: CASTRDVGVFVSEQYF
CDR3 DNA: TGTGCCAGCACCCGGGACGTCGGGGTCTTTGTTTCCGAGCAGTACTTC

V gene: TRBV18
clone size: .
J gene: TRBJ1-2
D gene: .
CDR3 protein: CASSPAAGGAGYTF
CDR3 DNA: TGTGCCAGCTCACCAGCGGCGGGGGGCGCGGGCTACACCTTC

V gene: TRBV29-1
clone size: .
J gene: TRBJ2-3
D gene: TRBD2
CDR3 protein: CSAGAQASGMLDTQYF
CDR3 DNA: TGCAGCGCGGGGGCCCAGGCTAGCGGGATGTTAGATACGCAGTATTTT

V gene: TRBV27
clone size: .
J gene: TRBJ2-1
D gene: .
CDR3 protein: CASTPRGAYNEQFF
CDR3 DNA: TGTGCCAGCACCCCTCGAGGGGCCTACAATGAGCAGTTCTTC

V gene: TRBV28
clone size: .
J gene: TRBJ1-5
D gene: .
CDR3 protein: CASSLGGEGNQPQHF
CDR3 DNA: TGTGCCAGCAGTTTGGGGGGAGAGGGCAATCAGCCCCAGCATTTT

V gene: TRBV6-1
clone size: .
J gene: TRBJ2-3
D gene: TRBD1
CDR3 protein: CASSDVQGSTDTQYF
CDR3 DNA: TGTGCCAGCAGTGACGTACAGGGGAGCACAGATACGCAGTATTTT

V gene: TRBV9
clone size: .
J gene: TRBJ2-3
D gene: .
CDR3 protein: CASSVDGRRGAPTDTQYF
CDR3 DNA: TGTGCCAGCAGCGTAGACGGGAGAAGGGGGGCCCCCACAGATACGCAGTATTTT

V gene: TRBV15
clone size: once
J gene: TRBJ1-3
D gene: .
CDR3 protein: CATSLWGASGNTIYF
CDR3 DNA: TGTGCCACCAGCTTGTGGGGGGCCTCTGGAAACACCATATATTTT

V gene: TRBV10-1
clone size: .
J gene: TRBJ2-5
D gene: .
CDR3 protein: CASSVGIQETQYF
CDR3 DNA: TGCGCCAGCAGTGTAGGCATCCAAGAGACCCAGTACTTC

V gene: TRBV19
clone size: hyperexpanded
J gene: TRBJ2-7
D gene: .
CDR3 protein: CASSWGLASSYEQYF
CDR3 DNA: TGTGCCAGTAGTTGGGGGCTAGCAAGCTCCTACGAGCAGTACTTC

V gene: TRBV7-2
clone size: .
J gene: TRBJ1-5
D gene: .
CDR3 protein: CASSLRQAGNQPQHF
CDR3 DNA: TGTGCCAGCAGCCTTCGACAGGCCGGAAATCAGCCCCAGCATTTT

V gene: TRBV7-8
clone size: .
J gene: TRBJ2-1
D gene: TRBD2
CDR3 protein: CASSLSWGPPSGGQDEQFF
CDR3 DNA: TGTGCCAGCAGCTTATCCTGGGGTCCGCCTAGCGGGGGTCAGGATGAGCAGTTCTTC

V gene: TRBV5-6
clone size: .
J gene: TRBJ2-4
D gene: .
CDR3 protein: CASSLVKGDKNIQYF
CDR3 DNA: TGTGCCAGCAGCTTGGTTAAGGGGGACAAAAACATTCAGTACTTC

V gene: TRBV2
clone size: .
J gene: TRBJ2-1
D gene: .
CDR3 protein: CASTRQQNNEQFF
CDR3 DNA: TGTGCCAGCACCCGACAGCAGAACAATGAGCAGTTCTTC

V gene: TRBV27
clone size: .
J gene: TRBJ1-1
D gene: .
CDR3 protein: CASTSSPGWDTEAFF
CDR3 DNA: TGTGCCAGCACTTCTTCCCCAGGGTGGGACACTGAAGCTTTCTTT

V gene: TRBV5-6
clone size: medium-sized
J gene: TRBJ1-5
D gene: TRBD1
CDR3 protein: CASSLGAGGGNQPQHF
CDR3 DNA: TGTGCCAGCAGCTTGGGTGCAGGGGGAGGCAATCAGCCCCAGCATTTT

V gene: TRBV18
clone size: .
J gene: TRBJ2-7
D gene: .
CDR3 protein: CASSPPFGGPITYEQYF
CDR3 DNA: TGTGCCAGCTCACCACCCTTCGGGGGGCCAATAACCTACGAGCAGTACTTC